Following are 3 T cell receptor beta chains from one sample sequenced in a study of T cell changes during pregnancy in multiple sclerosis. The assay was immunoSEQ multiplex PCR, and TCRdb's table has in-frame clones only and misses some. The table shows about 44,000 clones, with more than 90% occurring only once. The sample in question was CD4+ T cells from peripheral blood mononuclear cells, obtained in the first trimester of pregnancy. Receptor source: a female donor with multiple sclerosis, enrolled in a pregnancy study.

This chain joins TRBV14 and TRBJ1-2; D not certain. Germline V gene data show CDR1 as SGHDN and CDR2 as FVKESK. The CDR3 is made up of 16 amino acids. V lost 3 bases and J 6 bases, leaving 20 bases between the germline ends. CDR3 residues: CASSHSLGAHKHGYTF. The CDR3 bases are TGTGCCAGCAGCCATTCGTTGGGAGCCCATAAACATGGCTACACCTTC.

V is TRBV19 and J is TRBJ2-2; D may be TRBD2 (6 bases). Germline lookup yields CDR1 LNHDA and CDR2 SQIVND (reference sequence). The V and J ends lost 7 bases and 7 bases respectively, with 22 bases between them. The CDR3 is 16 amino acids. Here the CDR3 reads CASKGTGARTIGELFF. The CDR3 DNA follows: TGTGCCAGTAAGGGGACTGGAGCAAGAACTATCGGGGAGCTGTTTTTT.

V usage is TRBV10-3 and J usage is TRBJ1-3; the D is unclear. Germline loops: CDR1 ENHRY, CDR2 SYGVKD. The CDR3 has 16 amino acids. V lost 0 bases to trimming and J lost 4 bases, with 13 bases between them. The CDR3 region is CAISESNRGTGNTIYF. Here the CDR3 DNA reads TGTGCCATCAGTGAGTCGAACCGGGGAACAGGAAACACCATATATTTT.